The 24 T cell receptor beta chains below were found in one sample sequenced in a study of CXCR3-negative and CXCR3-positive naive CD8 T cells. The authors prepared UMI-labeled TRB cDNA libraries by 5' RACE. TCRdb reprocessed the 5' RACE reads and stores each CDR3 protein as one record, lacking DNA. Recorded here are 41,000 or so distinct CDR3 sequences; the top ten clones represent around 1.9%. The sequenced material came from naive CXCR3- CD8+ T cells from blood. Subset denoted: CD45RO-CCR7+CD27+CD95- naive CD8+ T cells lacking CXCR3 (TNR3-). These TCRs come from a human donor in good health. Some clones in this sample may be carry-over from other donors' samples.

The CDR3 loop is CAISEKIAGGNTDTQYF. V usage is TRBV10-3 and J usage is TRBJ2-3; absent DNA, TCRdb's TRBD2 call cannot be checked. CDR3 length equals 17 residues. Germline V gives CDR1 ENHRY, CDR2 SYGVKD.

J is TRBJ2-5 and V is TRBV6-2 or TRBV6-3. The germline V gene encodes CDR1 MNHEY and CDR2 SVGEGT. The CDR3 totals 11 residues. The CDR3 loop reads CASRLEETQYF.

The chain couples TRBV7-9 to TRBJ2-1; there is no DNA to check the TCRdb D call of TRBD2. Germline V gene sequence: CDR1 SEHNR, CDR2 FQNEAQ (reference sequence). There are 16 residues in the CDR3. CDR3 protein: CASSWGLAGVYNEQFF.

The rearrangement joins TRBV7-8 to TRBJ2-1; TCRdb outputs TRBD1, but without DNA this stays unchecked. Germline CDR1 SGHVS, CDR2 FQNEAQ. The CDR3 is made up of 11 amino acids. The CDR3 region is CASSRGPEQFF.

V gene TRBV20-1 combines with J gene TRBJ2-5; TCRdb reports TRBD2, a call that lacks DNA to check it against. In germline, CDR1 is DFQATT, CDR2 SNEGSKA (reference sequence). The length of the CDR3 is 16 residues. The CDR3 sequence is CSARSMTSGFQETQYF.

The rearrangement uses TRBV4-3 and TRBJ2-3; absent DNA, TCRdb's TRBD1 call cannot be checked. The germline V gene has CDR1 LGHNA and CDR2 YSLEER. This CDR3 is built from 15 residues. The CDR3 spells CASSQEGRDGDTQYF.

This chain links TRBV5-1 with TRBJ2-1; TCRdb's D call of TRBD2 is untestable without DNA. Looked up from germline, CDR1 is SGHRS and CDR2 is YFSETQ. The CDR3 totals 16 residues. The chain's CDR3 is CASSPRDSELLNEQFF.

The rearrangement links TRBV4-3 to TRBJ2-2; TCRdb indicates TRBD2, and absent DNA this call remains unverified. Germline loops: CDR1 LGHNA, CDR2 YSLEER. The CDR3 runs 15 residues. The chain's CDR3 is CASSHTSGDTGELFF.

This rearrangement joins TRBV29-1 to TRBJ1-1; TCRdb names TRBD1, which stays unverified in the absence of DNA. The CDR3 runs 13 residues. Germline CDR1 is SQVTM and CDR2 is ANQGSEA. The CDR3 reads CSVEEQGGTEAFF.

The chain couples TRBV2 to TRBJ2-3. CDR3 length: 14 residues. Germline assignment: CDR1 SNHLY and CDR2 FYNNEI. CDR3 sequence: CASSKETSTDTQYF. Filled out from reference TRBV2 and TRBJ2-3, the complete variable domain reads EPEVTQTPSHQVTQMGQEVILRCVPISNHLYFYWYRQILGQKVEFLVSFYNNEISEKSEIFDDQFSVERPDGSNFTLKIRSTKLEDSAMYFCASSKETSTDTQYFGPGTRLTVL.

The chain joins TRBV4-2 to TRBJ2-3; TCRdb designates TRBD2, a call that cannot be tested without DNA. The CDR3 loop spans 15 amino acids. From germline, CDR1 is LGHNA and CDR2 YNFKEQ. The CDR3 loop reads CASSQERGGPDTQYF.

The chain is built from TRBV7-9 and TRBJ2-7; without DNA, the TCRdb call of TRBD1 cannot be checked. This CDR3 comprises 15 residues. CDR1 and CDR2 from the germline V gene are SEHNR and FQNEAQ (reference sequence). The CDR3 loop is CASSSRTGGDYEQYF.

The rearrangement links TRBV20-1 to TRBJ2-5; TCRdb designates TRBD2, a call that cannot be tested without DNA. The CDR3 has 16 residues. Germline V gives CDR1 DFQATT, CDR2 SNEGSKA (reference sequence). CDR3 region: CSAPATSEGPEETQYF.

The chain links TRBV15 to TRBJ2-3; TCRdb gives TRBD1 as the D gene, but with no DNA this cannot be confirmed. The CDR3 length is 16 residues. In germline, CDR1 is LNHNV, CDR2 YYDKDF (reference sequence). CDR3 region: CATSPLSGGSTDTQYF.

The J gene is TRBJ2-1, the V gene TRBV30. This CDR3 has 14 amino acids. The germline V gene has CDR1 GTSNPN and CDR2 SVGIG (reference sequence). The CDR3 is CAWSVGIGHNEQFF. The variable domain in full, completed from reference TRBV30 and TRBJ2-1, reads SQTIHQWPATLVQPVGSPLSLECTVEGTSNPNLYWYRQAAGRGLQLLFYSVGIGQISSEVPQNLSASRPQDRQFILSSKKLLLSDSGFYLCAWSVGIGHNEQFFGPGTRLTVL.

This CDR3 is CASSLGTGDNTEAFF. J is TRBJ1-1 and V is TRBV7-3; the D call from TCRdb, TRBD1, cannot be confirmed without DNA. Germline V gives CDR1 SGHTA, CDR2 FQGTGA. CDR3 length: 15 amino acids. Combining the CDR3 with reference TRBV7-3 and TRBJ1-1 gives the whole variable domain GAGVSQTPSNKVTEKGKYVELRCDPISGHTALYWYRQSLGQGPEFLIYFQGTGAADDSGLPNDRFFAVRPEGSVSTLKIQRTERGDSAVYLCASSLGTGDNTEAFFGQGTRLTVV.

This sequence joins TRBV29-1 and TRBJ2-1; TCRdb's D call of TRBD1 is untestable without DNA. Germline CDR1 is SQVTM and CDR2 is ANQGSEA. The CDR3 extends over 12 amino acids. The CDR3 sequence: CSVPGPRGEQFF.

J is TRBJ2-1 and V is TRBV5-1; with no DNA, the TCRdb D assignment of TRBD2 cannot be verified. The CDR3 extends over 14 amino acids. Germline V gene sequence: CDR1 SGHRS, CDR2 YFSETQ. The CDR3: CASSPIEGKNEQFF.

The V call is TRBV28, the J call TRBJ2-1; TCRdb outputs TRBD1, but without DNA this stays unchecked. In germline, CDR1 is MDHEN, CDR2 SYDVKM. The CDR3 runs to 15 residues. CDR3 amino acids: CASSLEGTGYDEQFF.

The gene calls are TRBV12-3 or TRBV12-4 and TRBJ1-4. CDR3 length: 11 residues. CDR3 amino acids: CASSFREKLFF.

This rearrangement joins TRBV7-2 to TRBJ1-1. CDR1 and CDR2 from the germline V gene are SGHTA and FQGNSA. The CDR3 covers 13 residues. The CDR3 reads CASSLVRNTEALF.

V usage is TRBV4-3 and J usage is TRBJ1-6; the TCRdb call, TRBD1, lacks DNA for checking. Germline lookup yields CDR1 LGHNA and CDR2 YSLEER. The CDR3 is 15 amino acids. This CDR3 reads CASSQDWQGSSPLHF.

This chain uses TRBV14 with TRBJ2-1. Germline CDR1 and CDR2: SGHDN and FVKESK. The CDR3 extends over 13 amino acids. The CDR3 here is CASSQDWKNEQFF.

The CDR3 reads CASSQDLSDAGGLGKTQYF. This chain connects TRBV3-1 to TRBJ2-5; TCRdb's D gene call, TRBD2, goes unchecked for lack of DNA. Germline V gives CDR1 LGHDT, CDR2 YNNKEL (reference sequence). This CDR3 has 19 amino acids.